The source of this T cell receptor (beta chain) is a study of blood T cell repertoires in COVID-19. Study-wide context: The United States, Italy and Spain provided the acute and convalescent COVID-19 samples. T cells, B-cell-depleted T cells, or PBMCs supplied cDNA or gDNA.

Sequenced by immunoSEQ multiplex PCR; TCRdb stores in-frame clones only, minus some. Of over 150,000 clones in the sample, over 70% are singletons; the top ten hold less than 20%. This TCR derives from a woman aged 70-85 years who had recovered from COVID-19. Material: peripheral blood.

Here the CDR3 reads CASSQTGQGQAFF. The CDR3 DNA sequence: TGTGCCAGCAGCCAAACCGGACAGGGTCAAGCTTTCTTT. The gene calls are TRBV3-1 (or the pseudogene TRBV3-2) and TRBJ1-1; 8 nucleotides agree with TRBD1. CDR1 LGHDT and CDR2 YNNKEL come from the germline V gene (reference sequence). The CDR3 length is 13 residues. V trimming: 2 bases; J trimming: 9 bases; junction bases outside the gene matches: 5.